This TCR beta chain stems from a study of response to subunit inactivated influenza vaccine (dated by TCRdb to about 2018). Some background on the complete study: Deep quantitative T cell receptor repertoire profiling was used in the study to track responses to a trivalent subunit inactivated influenza vaccine.

This clonotype came up a few times. It has no known antigen specificity. No much larger clonotype is one base removed from it; base qualities were not supplied. Library prep was done by RT-PCR. These reads were obtained on an Illumina HiSeq 2500. TCRdb applied fastp at Q25 and MiXCR to the public reads, then kept only in-frame beta chains. Merged by CDR3 protein, the rows form single entries marked with the most common genes and DNA. The table for this sample lists about 800,000 distinct CDR3 sequences; 21% of them were counted only once. Jointly, the top ten make up roughly a tenth of the sample. V loses 3 bases, J loses 3 bases, and the germline ends lie 8 bases apart. The CDR3 measures 14 amino acids from cysteine to phenylalanine. Only the CDR3 DNA is retained, 42 bases long and in frame from the first base. Sequences SGHTA (CDR1) and FQGNSA (CDR2) are obtained from the germline V gene. Broader findings and caveats from the paper: It was suggested by the authors that each seasonal influenza vaccination may recruit only a limited number of new T cells.

The clonotype comes from a man aged 50 to 60 who received an inactivated influenza vaccine. Donor details come from another sample of the same person, matched by shared clones. The chain couples TRBV7-2 to TRBJ2-2; a confident D gene designation cannot be given. The sequencing used PBMCs from blood, collected about 5 days after vaccination. The CDR3 amino acid sequence is: CASSFGIYTGELFF. The DNA sequence is TGTGCCAGCAGCTTTGGGATCTACACCGGGGAGCTGTTTTTT.